Listed below are T cell receptor beta chains from one sample, sequenced in a study of human T cells and chemical hapten exposure. MiXCR, applied by TCRdb to the RACE reads, yields one record per CDR3 protein. This sample carries approximately 86,000 distinct CDR3 sequences, roughly 10% of them seen once, and the ten largest clones take around 1%. The specimen was whole blood, collected in connection with sensitization to the hapten diphenylcyclopropenone (DPC). The source is a woman between 25 and 40 years old with alopecia areata. Some clones in this sample may be carry-over from other donors' samples. Each CDR3 is given with its conserved first and last residue. Clone sizes are given selectively: once, few, many, or a class where the clone is expanded.

J gene | CDR3 length | clone size | V gene | CDR3 protein
TRBJ1-5 | 12 | - | TRBV28 | CASYSGDQPQHF
TRBJ1-3 | 15 | - | TRBV7-2 | CASSLSTAFGNTIYF
TRBJ1-4 | 15 | - | TRBV12-3/TRBV12-4 | CASSGRQGNNEKLFF
TRBJ1-6 | 14 | few | TRBV5-6 | CASSMGTYNSPLHF
TRBJ1-1 | 14 | many | TRBV5-8 | CASSPGTLNTEAFF
TRBJ1-3 | 16 | - | TRBV28 | CASMVGGTSSGNTIYF
TRBJ1-2 | 13 | - | TRBV28 | CASSFGGAGGYTF
TRBJ2-7 | 12 | - | TRBV12-3/TRBV12-4 | CVSSSIAPEQYF
TRBJ1-2 | 13 | many | TRBV29-1 | CSVERPANYGYTF
TRBJ2-3 | 15 | - | TRBV20-1 | CSATGLAGVRDTQYF
TRBJ1-1 | 14 | - | TRBV28 | CASSFIQGTAEAFF
TRBJ2-3 | 15 | many | TRBV12-3/TRBV12-4 | CASSANRGRTDTQYF
TRBJ1-6 | 15 | few | TRBV6-1 | CASSELGPRNSPLHF
TRBJ1-4 | 12 | few | TRBV28 | CASRWANEKLFF
TRBJ2-1 | 18 | few | TRBV20-1 | CSASVIERGTSYTNEQFF
TRBJ1-4 | 14 | many | TRBV6-1 | CASSESSFNEKLFF
TRBJ2-1 | 11 | many | TRBV29-1 | CSTQGAYEQFF
TRBJ1-2 | 15 | many | TRBV4-1 | CASSPNSLVFYGYTF
TRBJ1-2 | 15 | few | TRBV7-9 | CASSLGQGDNYGYTF
TRBJ2-5 | 15 | few | TRBV5-1 | CASSLGADQQETQYF
TRBJ2-3 | 14 | - | TRBV6-5 | CASSYRRGEDTQYF
TRBJ2-7 | 13 | - | TRBV14 | CASSQVSSYEQYF
TRBJ2-5 | 16 | - | TRBV6-5 | CASSTTRTGAGETQYF
TRBJ2-5 | 14 | few | TRBV20-1 | CSAPRAGRGETQYF
TRBJ1-2 | 13 | many | TRBV29-1 | CSVGQDRWDGYTF
TRBJ2-1 | 14 | - | TRBV7-2 | CASSRNGDSTEQFF
TRBJ2-2 | 16 | many | TRBV3-1 | CASSQGGGTNTGELFF
TRBJ2-4 | 15 | many | TRBV28 | CASSGTTIAKNIQYF
TRBJ2-1 | 13 | many | TRBV24-1 | CATSNGPAPSHFF
TRBJ2-7 | 15 | many | TRBV6-2/TRBV6-3 | CASSYSIRPLYEQYF
TRBJ2-1 | 17 | many | TRBV29-1 | CSVRTSGRARHTNEQFF
TRBJ1-3 | 13 | many | TRBV2 | CASQGLLGNTIYF
TRBJ2-3 | 16 | many | TRBV27 | CASSQTRRAVSDTQYF
TRBJ2-3 | 15 | - | TRBV5-1 | CASRDSGGSTDTQYF
TRBJ1-4 | 14 | many | TRBV20-1 | CSASRAEWNEKLFF
TRBJ2-1 | 16 | many | TRBV20-1 | CSARIKVRGRNNEQFF
TRBJ2-1 | 19 | - | TRBV19 | CASSRRGPGGQGHTNEQFF
TRBJ2-1 | 14 | few | TRBV11-2 | CASSLGPNGLIQFF
TRBJ2-7 | 14 | - | TRBV28 | CASLPGQGASEQYF
TRBJ2-7 | 15 | few | TRBV9 | CASSVAPDGTYEQYF
TRBJ2-5 | 13 | many | TRBV28 | CASSLYGQETQYF
TRBJ1-3 | 14 | many | TRBV29-1 | CSVTDGTSGNTIYF
TRBJ2-3 | 14 | - | TRBV18 | CASSPLGLTDTQYF
TRBJ1-5 | 14 | few | TRBV29-1 | CSVGLGGFNQPQHF
TRBJ2-5 | 14 | - | TRBV28 | CASSQTGVQETQYF
TRBJ1-5 | 14 | many | TRBV28 | CASSIGQGYQPQHF
TRBJ2-6 | 17 | many | TRBV18 | CASSLGQVSSGANVLTF
TRBJ2-2 | 15 | many | TRBV11-1 | CASSLDRANTGELFF